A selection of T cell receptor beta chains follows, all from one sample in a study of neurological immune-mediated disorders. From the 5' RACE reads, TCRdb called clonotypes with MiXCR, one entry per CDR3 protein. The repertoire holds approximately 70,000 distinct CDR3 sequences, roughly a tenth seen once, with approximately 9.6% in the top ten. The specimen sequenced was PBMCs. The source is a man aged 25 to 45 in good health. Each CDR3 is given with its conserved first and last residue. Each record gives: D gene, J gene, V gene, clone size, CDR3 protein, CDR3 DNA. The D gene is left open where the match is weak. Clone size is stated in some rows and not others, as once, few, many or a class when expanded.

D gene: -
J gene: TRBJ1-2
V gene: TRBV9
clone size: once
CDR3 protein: CASSVVGNWGYTF
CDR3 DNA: TGTGCCAGCAGCGTAGTGGGAAATTGGGGCTACACCTTC

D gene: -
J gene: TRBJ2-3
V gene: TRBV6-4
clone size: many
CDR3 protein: CASSDGGSTDTQYF
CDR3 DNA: TGTGCCAGCAGTGACGGGGGTAGCACAGATACGCAGTATTTT

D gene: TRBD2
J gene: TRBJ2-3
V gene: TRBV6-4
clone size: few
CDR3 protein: CASSDGGSPDTQYF
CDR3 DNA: TGTGCCAGCAGTGATGGCGGGAGCCCAGATACGCAGTATTTT

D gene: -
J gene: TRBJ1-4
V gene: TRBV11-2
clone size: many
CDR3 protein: CASSGTVNNEKLFF
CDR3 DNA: TGTGCCAGCAGCGGGACGGTCAATAATGAAAAACTGTTTTTT

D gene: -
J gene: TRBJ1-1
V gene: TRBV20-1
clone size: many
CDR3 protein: CSARLAGGYMNTEAFF
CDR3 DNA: TGCAGTGCTAGGTTGGCAGGCGGTTACATGAACACTGAAGCTTTCTTT

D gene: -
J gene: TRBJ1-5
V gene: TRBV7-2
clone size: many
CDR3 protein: CASSLGGSQHF
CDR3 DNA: TGTGCCAGCAGCTTAGGCGGGTCCCAGCATTTT

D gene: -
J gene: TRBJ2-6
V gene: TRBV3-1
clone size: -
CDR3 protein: CASRNRVRVSGDDVLTF
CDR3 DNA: TGTGCCAGCAGAAATAGGGTTCGGGTCTCTGGGGACGACGTCCTGACTTTC

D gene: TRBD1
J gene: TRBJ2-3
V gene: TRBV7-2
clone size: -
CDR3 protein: CASSRQGPTTTDTQYF
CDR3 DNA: TGTGCCAGCAGCCGACAGGGCCCAACCACCACAGATACGCAGTATTTT

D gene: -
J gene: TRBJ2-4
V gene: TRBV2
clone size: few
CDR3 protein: CASSEEGSPDF
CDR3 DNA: TGTGCCAGCAGTGAAGAGGGTAGCCCCGACTTC

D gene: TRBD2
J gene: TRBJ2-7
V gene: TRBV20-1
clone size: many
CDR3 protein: CSASKREPYEQYF
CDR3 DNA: TGCAGTGCTTCGAAGCGGGAGCCCTACGAGCAGTACTTC

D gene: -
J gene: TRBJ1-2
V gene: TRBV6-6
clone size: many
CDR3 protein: CASSIAGQGAGSTF
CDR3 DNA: TGTGCCAGCAGTATCGCGGGCCAGGGAGCGGGGTCCACCTTC

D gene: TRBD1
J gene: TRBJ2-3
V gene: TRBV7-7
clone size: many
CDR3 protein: CASSVGTGATDTQYF
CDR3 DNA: TGTGCCAGCAGCGTAGGGACAGGGGCAACAGATACGCAGTATTTT

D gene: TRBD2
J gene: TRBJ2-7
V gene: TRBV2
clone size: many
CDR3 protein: CASRGFRVAGEPYEQYF
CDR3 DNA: TGTGCCAGCAGGGGGTTTCGGGTAGCGGGAGAACCCTACGAGCAGTACTTC

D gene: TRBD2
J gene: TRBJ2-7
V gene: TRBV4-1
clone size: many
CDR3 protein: CASSPHGTSSDEQYF
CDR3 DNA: TGCGCCAGCAGCCCCCACGGGACTAGCAGCGACGAGCAGTACTTC

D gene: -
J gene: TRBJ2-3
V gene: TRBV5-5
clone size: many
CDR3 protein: CASSSTRLADTQYF
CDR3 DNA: TGTGCCAGCAGCTCCACTAGGTTGGCAGATACGCAGTATTTT

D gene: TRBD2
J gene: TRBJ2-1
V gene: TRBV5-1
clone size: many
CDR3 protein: CASSPAGGPSKEQFF
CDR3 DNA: TGCGCCAGCAGCCCAGCGGGAGGGCCCTCGAAAGAGCAGTTCTTC

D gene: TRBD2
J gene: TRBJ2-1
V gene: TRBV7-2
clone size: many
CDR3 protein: CASSTQLAEALNEQFF
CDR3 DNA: TGTGCCAGCAGCACACAACTAGCGGAAGCCCTCAATGAGCAGTTCTTC

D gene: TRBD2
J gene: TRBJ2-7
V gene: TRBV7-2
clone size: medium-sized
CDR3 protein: CASSFGLAYYEQYF
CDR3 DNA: TGTGCCAGCAGTTTCGGACTAGCTTACTACGAGCAGTACTTC

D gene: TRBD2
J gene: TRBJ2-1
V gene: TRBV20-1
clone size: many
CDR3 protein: CSASPSGTYNEQFF
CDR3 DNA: TGCAGTGCTAGTCCTAGCGGGACCTACAATGAGCAGTTCTTC

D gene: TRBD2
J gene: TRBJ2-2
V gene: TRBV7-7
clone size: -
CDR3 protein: CASSLVAGAGELFF
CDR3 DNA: TGTGCCAGCAGCTTAGTGGCGGGGGCCGGGGAGCTGTTTTTT

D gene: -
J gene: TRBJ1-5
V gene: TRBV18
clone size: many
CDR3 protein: CASSRGTAGGNQPQHF
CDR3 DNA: TGTGCCAGCTCACGGGGGACGGCAGGGGGCAATCAGCCCCAGCATTTT

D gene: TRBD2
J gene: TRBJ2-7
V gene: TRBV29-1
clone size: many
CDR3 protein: CSTGGSSYEQYF
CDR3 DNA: TGCAGCACGGGGGGGAGCTCCTACGAGCAGTACTTC

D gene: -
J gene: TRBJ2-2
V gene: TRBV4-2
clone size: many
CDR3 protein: CASSDTENTGELFF
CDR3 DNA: TGTGCCAGCAGCGATACAGAGAACACCGGGGAGCTGTTTTTT

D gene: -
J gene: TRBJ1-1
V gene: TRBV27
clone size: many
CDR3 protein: CASSFKRLNTEAFF
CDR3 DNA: TGTGCCAGCAGTTTTAAAAGACTGAACACTGAAGCTTTCTTT

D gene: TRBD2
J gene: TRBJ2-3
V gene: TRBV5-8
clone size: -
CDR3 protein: CASSLKWLAGVDTDTQYF
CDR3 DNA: TGTGCCAGCAGCTTGAAATGGCTAGCGGGAGTTGATACAGATACGCAGTATTTT

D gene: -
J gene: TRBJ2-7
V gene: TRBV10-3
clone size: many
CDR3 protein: CAISEGDSYEQYF
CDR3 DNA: TGTGCCATCAGTGAGGGGGATTCCTACGAGCAGTACTTC

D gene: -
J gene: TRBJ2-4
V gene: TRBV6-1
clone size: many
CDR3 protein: CASSLDTRAKNIQYF
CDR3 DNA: TGTGCCAGCAGCCTTGATACCCGGGCCAAAAACATTCAGTACTTC

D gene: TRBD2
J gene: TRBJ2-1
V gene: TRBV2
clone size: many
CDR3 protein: CASSVWREGPLGVFF
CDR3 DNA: TGTGCCAGCAGTGTTTGGCGGGAGGGCCCTCTGGGGGTGTTCTTC

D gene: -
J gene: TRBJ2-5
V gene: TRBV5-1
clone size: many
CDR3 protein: CASRYRTVGDQETQYF
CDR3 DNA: TGCGCCAGCAGATACAGGACAGTTGGGGACCAAGAGACCCAGTACTTC

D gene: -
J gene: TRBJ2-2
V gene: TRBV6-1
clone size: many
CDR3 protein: CASQSIVVGTGELFF
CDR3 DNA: TGTGCCAGCCAGTCGATCGTTGTCGGCACCGGGGAGCTGTTTTTT

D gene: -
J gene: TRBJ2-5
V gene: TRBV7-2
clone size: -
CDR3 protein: CASSAGGRGETQYF
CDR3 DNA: TGTGCCAGCAGCGCCGGGGGCAGGGGAGAGACCCAGTACTTC

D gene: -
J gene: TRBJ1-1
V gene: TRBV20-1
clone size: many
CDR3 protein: CSARDPDLGAFF
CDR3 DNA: TGCAGTGCTAGAGACCCGGATTTGGGAGCTTTCTTT

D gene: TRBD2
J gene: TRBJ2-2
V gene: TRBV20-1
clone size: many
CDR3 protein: CSAKGTSGSAGELFF
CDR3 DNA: TGCAGTGCGAAGGGGACTAGCGGGAGTGCCGGGGAGCTGTTTTTT

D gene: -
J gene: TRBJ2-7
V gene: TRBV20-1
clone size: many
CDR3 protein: CSALGPQGYEQYF
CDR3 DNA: TGCAGTGCTCTAGGGCCTCAAGGGTACGAGCAGTACTTC

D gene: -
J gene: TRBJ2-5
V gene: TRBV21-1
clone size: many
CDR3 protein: CASTKGGSAVQETQYF
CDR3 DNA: TGTGCCAGTACCAAGGGGGGTAGCGCCGTCCAAGAGACCCAGTACTTC

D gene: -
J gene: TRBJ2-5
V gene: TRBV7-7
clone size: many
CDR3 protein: CASSPQGGETQYF
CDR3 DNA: TGTGCCAGCAGCCCCCAGGGAGGAGAGACCCAGTACTTC

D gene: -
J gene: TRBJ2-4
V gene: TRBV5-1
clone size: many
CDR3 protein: CASSLASQGVNIQYF
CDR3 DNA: TGCGCCAGCAGCTTGGCCTCACAGGGAGTCAACATTCAGTACTTC

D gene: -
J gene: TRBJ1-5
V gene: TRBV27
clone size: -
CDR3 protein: CVSSLGLQSNQPQHF
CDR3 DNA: TGTGTCAGCAGTTTAGGACTACAGAGCAATCAGCCCCAGCATTTT

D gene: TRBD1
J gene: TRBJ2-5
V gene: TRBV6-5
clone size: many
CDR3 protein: CASRQGYQETQYF
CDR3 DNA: TGTGCCAGCAGACAGGGGTACCAAGAGACCCAGTACTTC

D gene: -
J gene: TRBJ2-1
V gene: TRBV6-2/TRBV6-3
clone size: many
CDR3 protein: CASSFRAYNEQFF
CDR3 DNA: TGTGCCAGCAGTTTTAGGGCTTACAATGAGCAGTTCTTC

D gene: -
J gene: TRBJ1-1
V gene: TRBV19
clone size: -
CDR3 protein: CASKKGWAEAFF
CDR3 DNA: TGTGCCAGTAAAAAGGGTTGGGCTGAAGCTTTCTTT

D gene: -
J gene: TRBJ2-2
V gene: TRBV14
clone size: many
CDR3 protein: CASSQQWRGGELFF
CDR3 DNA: TGTGCCAGCAGCCAGCAGTGGCGAGGCGGGGAGCTGTTTTTT

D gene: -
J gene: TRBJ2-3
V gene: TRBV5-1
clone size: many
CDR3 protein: CASSRASTRDTQYF
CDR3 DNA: TGCGCCAGCAGCAGGGCCTCGACCCGAGATACGCAGTATTTT

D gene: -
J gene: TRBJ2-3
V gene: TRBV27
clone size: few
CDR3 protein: CASSLQGGSSTDTQYF
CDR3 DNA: TGTGCCAGCAGTTTACAAGGGGGGTCTAGCACAGATACGCAGTATTTT

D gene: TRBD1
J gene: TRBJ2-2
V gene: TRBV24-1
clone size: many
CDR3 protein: CATSDSGQYTGELFF
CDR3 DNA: TGTGCCACCAGTGATTCGGGACAGTATACCGGGGAGCTGTTTTTT

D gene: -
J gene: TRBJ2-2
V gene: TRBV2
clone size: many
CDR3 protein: CASSDMGNTGELFF
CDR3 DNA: TGTGCCAGCAGTGACATGGGAAACACCGGGGAGCTGTTTTTT

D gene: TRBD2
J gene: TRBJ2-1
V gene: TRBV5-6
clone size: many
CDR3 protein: CASSSPGSSGRYEQFF
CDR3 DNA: TGTGCCAGCAGCTCCCCCGGGTCTAGCGGGAGATATGAGCAGTTCTTC

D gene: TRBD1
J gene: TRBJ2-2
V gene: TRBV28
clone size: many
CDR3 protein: CASSKAGTGVTELFF
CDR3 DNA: TGTGCCAGCAGTAAAGCCGGGACAGGGGTGACGGAGCTGTTTTTT

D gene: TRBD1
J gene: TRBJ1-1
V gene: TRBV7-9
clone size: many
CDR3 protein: CASSPPLGGQSLNTEAFF
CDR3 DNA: TGTGCCAGCAGCCCCCCATTAGGGGGACAGTCGTTGAACACTGAAGCTTTCTTT

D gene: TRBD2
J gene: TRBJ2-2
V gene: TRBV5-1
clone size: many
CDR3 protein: CASTRWTSGNTGELFF
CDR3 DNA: TGCGCCAGCACCAGGTGGACTAGCGGGAACACCGGGGAGCTGTTTTTT

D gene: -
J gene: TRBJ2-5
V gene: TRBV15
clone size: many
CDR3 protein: CATSRAGGQETQYF
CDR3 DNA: TGTGCCACCAGCAGGGCCGGGGGACAAGAGACCCAGTACTTC

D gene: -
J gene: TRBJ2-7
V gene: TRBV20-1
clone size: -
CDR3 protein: CSARVLDSTGEQYF
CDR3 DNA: TGCAGTGCTAGAGTCTTGGACTCGACGGGGGAGCAGTACTTC

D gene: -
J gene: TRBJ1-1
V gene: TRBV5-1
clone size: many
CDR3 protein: CASSSGPANTEAFF
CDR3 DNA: TGCGCCAGCAGCTCTGGACCTGCGAACACTGAAGCTTTCTTT

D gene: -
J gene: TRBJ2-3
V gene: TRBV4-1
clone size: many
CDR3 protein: CASSQAKGTDTQYF
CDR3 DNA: TGCGCCAGCAGCCAAGCTAAGGGAACAGATACGCAGTATTTT

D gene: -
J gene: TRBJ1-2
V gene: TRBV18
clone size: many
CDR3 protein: CASSLESYGYTF
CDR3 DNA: TGTGCCAGCTCATTGGAGAGCTATGGCTACACCTTC

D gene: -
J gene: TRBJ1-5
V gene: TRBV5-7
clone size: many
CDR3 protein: CASRYGPNQPQHF
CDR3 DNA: TGTGCCAGCAGATATGGCCCAAATCAGCCCCAGCATTTT

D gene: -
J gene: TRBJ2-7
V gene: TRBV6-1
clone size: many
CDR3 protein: CASTTGPNSYEQYF
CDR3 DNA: TGTGCCAGCACTACGGGACCGAACTCCTACGAGCAGTACTTC

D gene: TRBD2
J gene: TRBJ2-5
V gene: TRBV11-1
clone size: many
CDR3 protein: CASSLGLAGTQYF
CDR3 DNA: TGTGCCAGCAGCTTAGGACTAGCAGGGACCCAGTACTTC